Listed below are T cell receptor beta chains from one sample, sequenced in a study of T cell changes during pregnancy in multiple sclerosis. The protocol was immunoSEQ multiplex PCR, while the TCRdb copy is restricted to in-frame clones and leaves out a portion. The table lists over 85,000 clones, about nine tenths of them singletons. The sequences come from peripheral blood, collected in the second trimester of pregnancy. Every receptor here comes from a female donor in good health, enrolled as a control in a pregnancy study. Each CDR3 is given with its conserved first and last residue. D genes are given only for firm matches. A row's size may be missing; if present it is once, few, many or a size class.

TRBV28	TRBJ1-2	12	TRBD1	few	CASSTSRGRYTF	TGTGCCAGCAGCACTTCCAGGGGGCGGTACACCTTC
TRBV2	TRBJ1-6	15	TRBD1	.	CASYLRQGDNSPLHF	TGTGCCAGTTATCTTAGACAGGGGGATAATTCACCCCTCCACTTT
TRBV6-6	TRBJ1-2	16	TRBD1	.	CASSYSGQVMAYGYTF	TGTGCCAGCAGTTACTCCGGACAGGTTATGGCCTATGGCTACACCTTC
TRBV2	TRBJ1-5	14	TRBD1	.	CASNDRGSNQPQHF	TGTGCCAGCAATGACAGGGGGTCCAATCAGCCCCAGCATTTT
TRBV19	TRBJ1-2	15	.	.	CASTSTGWPNYGYTF	TGTGCCAGTACCTCGACAGGTTGGCCTAACTATGGCTACACCTTC
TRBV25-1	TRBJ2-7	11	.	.	CASSDPGEQYF	TGTGCCAGCAGTGATCCGGGGGAGCAGTACTTC
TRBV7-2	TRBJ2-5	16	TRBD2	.	CASSTGLAGFGETQYF	TGTGCCAGCAGCACGGGACTAGCGGGCTTTGGAGAGACCCAGTACTTC
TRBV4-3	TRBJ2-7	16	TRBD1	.	CASSQDTGGWENEQYF	TGCGCCAGCAGCCAAGATACAGGGGGGTGGGAAAACGAGCAGTACTTC
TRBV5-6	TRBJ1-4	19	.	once	CASSLGRLVLARRGEKLFF	TGTGCCAGCAGCTTGGGAAGATTGGTACTGGCCCGGCGGGGTGAAAAACTGTTTTTT
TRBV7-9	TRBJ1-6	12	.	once	CASSLPLAPLHF	TGTGCCAGCAGCTTACCCCTAGCACCCCTCCACTTT
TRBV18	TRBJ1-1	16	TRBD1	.	CASSPVSGQMNTEAFF	TGTGCCAGCTCACCAGTCTCGGGACAGATGAACACTGAAGCTTTCTTT
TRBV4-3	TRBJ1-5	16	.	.	CASSQDLAGGNQPQHF	TGCGCCAGCAGCCAAGATCTGGCAGGGGGCAATCAGCCCCAGCATTTT
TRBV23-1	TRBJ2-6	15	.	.	CASSRQESGANVLTF	TGCGCCAGCAGTAGACAGGAGAGTGGGGCCAACGTCCTGACTTTC
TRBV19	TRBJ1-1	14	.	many	CASSISSGFTEAFF	TGTGCCAGTAGTATTTCGTCAGGATTTACTGAAGCTTTCTTT
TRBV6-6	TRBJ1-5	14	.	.	CASTGREGRQPQHF	TGTGCCAGCACGGGCAGGGAAGGAAGGCAGCCCCAGCATTTT
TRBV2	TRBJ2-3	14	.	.	CASSDRTSTDTQYF	TGTGCCAGCAGCGACAGAACTAGCACAGATACGCAGTATTTT
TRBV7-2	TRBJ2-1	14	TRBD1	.	CATQTGKVLHEQFF	TGTGCCACCCAGACAGGGAAGGTCCTCCATGAGCAGTTCTTC
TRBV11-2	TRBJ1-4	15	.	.	CASSLFGQRNEKLFF	TGTGCCAGCAGCTTGTTTGGACAGAGGAATGAAAAACTGTTTTTT
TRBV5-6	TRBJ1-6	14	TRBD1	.	CASSHRGQDSPLHF	TGTGCCAGCAGCCACAGGGGGCAGGATTCACCCCTCCACTTT
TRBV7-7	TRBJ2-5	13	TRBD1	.	CASSWGQGETQYF	TGTGCTAGCAGCTGGGGACAGGGAGAGACCCAGTACTTC
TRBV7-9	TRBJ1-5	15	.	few	CASSLSGNSNQPQHF	TGTGCCAGCAGCTTATCGGGGAATAGCAATCAGCCCCAGCATTTT
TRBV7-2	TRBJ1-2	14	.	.	CASSARQTFYGYTF	TGTGCCAGCAGCGCACGACAGACTTTCTATGGCTACACCTTC
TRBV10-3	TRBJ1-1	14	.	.	CATREAGVRTEAFF	TGTGCCACCAGGGAAGCAGGGGTCAGGACTGAAGCTTTCTTT
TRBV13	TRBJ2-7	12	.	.	CASGRVSYEQYF	TGTGCCAGCGGCAGGGTCTCCTACGAGCAGTACTTC
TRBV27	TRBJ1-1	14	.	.	CASSLSGWYTEAFF	TGTGCCAGCAGTTTATCCGGGTGGTACACTGAAGCTTTCTTT
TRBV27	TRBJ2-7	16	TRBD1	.	CASSYEDPGQGYEQYF	TGTGCCAGCAGTTATGAGGACCCCGGACAGGGCTACGAGCAGTACTTC
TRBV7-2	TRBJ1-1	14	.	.	CASSPRRENTEAFF	TGTGCCAGCAGCCCCCGGAGGGAGAACACTGAAGCTTTCTTT
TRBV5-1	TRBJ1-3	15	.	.	CASRTDRRTGNTIYF	TGCGCCAGCAGAACGGACAGACGAACTGGAAACACCATATATTTT
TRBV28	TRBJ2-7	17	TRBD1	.	CASSLTPHRGEKYEQYF	TGTGCCAGCAGTTTAACCCCCCACAGGGGTGAGAAGTACGAGCAGTACTTC
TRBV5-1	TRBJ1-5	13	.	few	CASSPGGNQPQHF	TGCGCCAGCAGCCCCGGAGGCAATCAGCCCCAGCATTTT
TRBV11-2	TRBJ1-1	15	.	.	CASSSQAVANTEAFF	TGTGCCAGCAGCTCCCAGGCCGTGGCGAACACTGAAGCTTTCTTT
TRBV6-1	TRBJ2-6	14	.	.	CASSELSGANVLTF	TGTGCCAGCAGTGAACTCTCTGGGGCCAACGTCCTGACTTTC
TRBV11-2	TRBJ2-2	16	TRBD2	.	CASSLLAGGYTGELFF	TGTGCCAGCAGCTTACTAGCGGGAGGGTACACCGGGGAGCTGTTTTTT
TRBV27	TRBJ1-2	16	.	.	CASSPQPGGPNYGYTF	TGTGCCAGCAGTCCCCAACCGGGGGGACCAAACTATGGCTACACCTTC
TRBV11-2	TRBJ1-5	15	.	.	CASSFSGGSNQPQHF	TGTGCCAGCAGCTTCTCTGGGGGGAGCAATCAGCCCCAGCATTTT
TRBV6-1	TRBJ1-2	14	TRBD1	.	CASRESGQGQGYTF	TGTGCCAGCAGAGAATCGGGACAGGGGCAAGGCTACACCTTC
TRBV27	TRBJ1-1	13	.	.	CASSPNMNTEAFF	TGTGCCAGCAGTCCGAACATGAACACTGAAGCTTTCTTT
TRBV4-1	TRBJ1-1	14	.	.	CASSAQTMNTEAFF	TGCGCCAGCAGCGCGCAGACAATGAACACTGAAGCTTTCTTT
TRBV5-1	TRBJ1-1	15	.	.	CASSLGWGGDTEAFF	TGCGCCAGCAGCTTGGGATGGGGGGGTGACACTGAAGCTTTCTTT
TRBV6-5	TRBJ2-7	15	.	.	CASSLSGVSSYEQYF	TGTGCCAGCAGTTTATCCGGGGTGAGCTCCTACGAGCAGTACTTC
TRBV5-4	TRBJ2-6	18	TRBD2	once	CASSLHGLAASGANVLTF	TGTGCCAGCAGCTTGCATGGACTAGCGGCGTCTGGGGCCAACGTCCTGACTTTC
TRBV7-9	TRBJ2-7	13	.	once	CASSSEVPYEQYF	TGTGCCAGCAGCTCCGAGGTGCCCTACGAGCAGTACTTC
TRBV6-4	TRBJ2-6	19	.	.	CASSDSGAGSGSGANVLTF	TGTGCCAGCAGTGACTCGGGGGCAGGGTCCGGCTCTGGGGCCAACGTCCTGACTTTC
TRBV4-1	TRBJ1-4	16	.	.	CASSLPGGGRVEKLFF	TGCGCCAGCAGCCTTCCGGGGGGAGGGAGAGTTGAAAAACTGTTTTTT
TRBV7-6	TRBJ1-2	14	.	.	CASSLGPGNYGYTF	TGTGCCAGCAGCTTAGGTCCAGGGAACTATGGCTACACCTTC
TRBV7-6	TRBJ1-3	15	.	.	CASSFQAASGNTIYF	TGTGCCAGCAGCTTTCAGGCCGCCTCTGGAAACACCATATATTTT
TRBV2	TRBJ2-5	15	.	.	CASSDSRGSMETQYF	TGTGCCAGCAGTGACTCAAGGGGCTCAATGGAGACCCAGTACTTC
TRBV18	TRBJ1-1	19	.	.	CASSPGSGQKPSGNTEAFF	TGTGCCAGCTCACCAGGATCAGGGCAGAAGCCATCGGGGAACACTGAAGCTTTCTTT
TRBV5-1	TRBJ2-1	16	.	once	CASSLHNPDGYNEQFF	TGCGCCAGCAGCTTGCACAACCCTGACGGGTACAATGAGCAGTTCTTC
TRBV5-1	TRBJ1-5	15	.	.	CASSPTGPGNQPQHF	TGCGCCAGCAGCCCTACAGGGCCGGGCAATCAGCCCCAGCATTTT
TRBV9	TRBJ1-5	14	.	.	CASSEGSLNQPQHF	TGTGCCAGCAGCGAGGGGTCACTGAATCAGCCCCAGCATTTT
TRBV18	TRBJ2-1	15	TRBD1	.	CASSRPGQGYHEQFF	TGTGCCAGCTCACGTCCGGGACAGGGTTACCATGAGCAGTTCTTC